This TCR beta chain was recovered during a study of T-cell memory formation after mild COVID-19 (dated by TCRdb to about 2021). Notes on the research overall: TCR sequence clusters from the two donors were found to be largely donor specific. T-cell clones expanding and contracting after mild COVID-19 in a couple of donors were tracked by longitudinal TCRalpha and TCRbeta repertoire sequencing. Two young, previously healthy adult volunteers made up the cohort, one male and one female.

CDR1 and CDR2 were assigned from the germline V gene as KGHSH and LQKENI. The CDR3 sequence holds 14 residues, the cysteine and phenylalanine included. Left in the record is the CDR3 DNA by itself, 42 bases read in frame from the first base. Between the V and J ends, shortened by 6 bases and 8 bases respectively, the junction contains 17 bases. Sequencing relied on an Illumina NovaSeq 6000. TCRalpha and TCRbeta cDNA libraries were built by 5'RACE with constant-segment primers, adding sample barcodes and unique molecular identifiers. RNA was extracted from every sample with Trizol reagent. The libraries were amplified in two PCR steps, and the second step added a second sample barcode and Illumina TruSeq adapters. Libraries were sequenced on an Illumina NovaSeq with 2 x 150 bp paired-end reads. On the study's bioinformatics: Reads were demultiplexed and collapsed into UMI-guided consensus sequences with migec v1.2.7. Using mixcr v2.1.11, the UMI consensuses were aligned to TRA and TRB V and J templates and assembled into clonotypes. A clonotype was counted as expanded or contracted only if both edgeR and NoisET called the change significant, with noise models trained on biological replicates. edgeR calls used a false discovery rate-adjusted p below 0.01 and a log2 fold-change threshold of 1. As an exploratory analysis of dynamics, PCA with hierarchical clustering was applied to max-normalized trajectories of the 1000 most abundant clonotypes. Separately sequenced CD4+ and CD8+ repertoires were used to assign a CD4 or CD8 phenotype to each responding clone. Through fastp at Q25 and MiXCR, TCRdb rebuilt clones from the public reads, retaining in-frame beta chains. Merged by CDR3 protein, the rows form single entries marked with the most common genes and DNA. The V and J calls, along with clone size, are taken from TCRdb and not from the paper's own processing. The sample table contains approximately 440,000 distinct CDR3 sequences; only one count was recorded for 20% of them. The ten largest clones take up 8.4% of the sample.

This clonotype was seen a few times. Its antigen specificity is not known. Base qualities are missing; no much larger clone stands one base away. Ficoll-Paque density gradient centrifugation was the method used to isolate PBMCs. Points the paper makes about the study in general: Contracting CD4+ clones were located mainly in the CM and EM memory subsets, whereas CD8+ clones were found to be enriched in EMRA. From day 15 to 85, contracting clones showed balanced CD4/CD8 phenotypes, whereas a second wave of clones that expanded from day 15 to 37 leaned towards CD4+. Only two mild cases were covered by the study, and larger cohorts that include severe cases with pre-infection samples were considered necessary. SARS-CoV-2 specificity of the second-wave clones peaking on day 37 was not confirmed. Some responding clones were detected in pre-infection memory, suggesting pre-existing cross-reactive memory T cells joined the SARS-CoV-2 response.

The chain is encoded by TRBV18 joined to TRBJ2-1; TRBD2 is perhaps the D gene, given 5 matching bases. The source of this sequence is an adult woman who had mild COVID-19 (a few samples of this study predate the infection). The sample titles of this study are shuffled in the database, so cell type and time point are left out; the donor was told from shared clones. The sample taken for sequencing was PBMCs or a T cell subset sorted from them (not recorded which). The DNA sequence is TGTGCCAGCTCGGCCCAGCGCGGGTTCGATGAGCAGTTCTTC. This codes for CASSAQRGFDEQFF.